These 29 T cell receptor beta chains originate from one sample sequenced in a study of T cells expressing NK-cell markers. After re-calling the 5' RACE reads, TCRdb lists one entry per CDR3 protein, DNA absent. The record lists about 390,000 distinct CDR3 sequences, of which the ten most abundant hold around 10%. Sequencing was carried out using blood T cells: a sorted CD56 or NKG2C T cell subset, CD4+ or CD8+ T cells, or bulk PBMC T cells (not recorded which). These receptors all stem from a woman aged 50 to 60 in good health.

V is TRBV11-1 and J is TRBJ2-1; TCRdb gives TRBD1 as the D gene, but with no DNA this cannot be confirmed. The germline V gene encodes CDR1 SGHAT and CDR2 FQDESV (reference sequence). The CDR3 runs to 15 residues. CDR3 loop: CASKGGASSYNEQFF.

CDR3 protein: CASSPNWQSTDTQYF. This chain connects TRBV3-1 to TRBJ2-3. Germline CDR1 LGHDT, CDR2 YNNKEL (reference sequence). The CDR3 spans 15 residues.

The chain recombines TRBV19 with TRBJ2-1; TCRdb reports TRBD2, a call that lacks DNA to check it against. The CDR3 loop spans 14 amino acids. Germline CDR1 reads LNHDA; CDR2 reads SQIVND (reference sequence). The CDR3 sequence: CASSITSGPNEQFF.

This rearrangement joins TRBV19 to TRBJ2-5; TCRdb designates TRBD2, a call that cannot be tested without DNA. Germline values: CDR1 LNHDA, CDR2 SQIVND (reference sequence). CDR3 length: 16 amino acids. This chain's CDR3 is CASSIGPGLAEETQYF.

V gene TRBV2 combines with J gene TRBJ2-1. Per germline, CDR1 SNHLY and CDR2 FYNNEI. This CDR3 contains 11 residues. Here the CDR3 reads CASSPVAKQFF.

The CDR3 protein is CASSQQRYMNTEAFF. This rearrangement joins TRBV4-1 to TRBJ1-1. There are 15 residues in the CDR3. The germline gives CDR1 MGHRA, CDR2 YSYEKL.

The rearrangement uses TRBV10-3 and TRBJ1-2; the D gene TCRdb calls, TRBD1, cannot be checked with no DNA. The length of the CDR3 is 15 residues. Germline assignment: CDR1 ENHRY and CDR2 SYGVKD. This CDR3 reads CAISEFTGGTYGYTF.

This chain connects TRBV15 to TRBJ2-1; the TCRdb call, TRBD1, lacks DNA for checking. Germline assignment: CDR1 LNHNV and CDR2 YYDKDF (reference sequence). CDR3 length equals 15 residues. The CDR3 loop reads CATSRRGTGGDEQFF.

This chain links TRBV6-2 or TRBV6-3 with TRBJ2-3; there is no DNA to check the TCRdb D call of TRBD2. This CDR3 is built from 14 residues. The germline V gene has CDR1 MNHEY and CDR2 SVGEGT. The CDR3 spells CAKTAGDGADTQYF.

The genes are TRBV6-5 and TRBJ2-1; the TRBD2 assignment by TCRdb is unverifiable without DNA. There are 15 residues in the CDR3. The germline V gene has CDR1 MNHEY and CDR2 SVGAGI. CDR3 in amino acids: CASSLEAPEYNEQFF.

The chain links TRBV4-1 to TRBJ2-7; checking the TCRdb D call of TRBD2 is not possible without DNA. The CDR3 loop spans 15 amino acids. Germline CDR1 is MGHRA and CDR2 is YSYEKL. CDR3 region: CASSHAGGGSYEQYF.

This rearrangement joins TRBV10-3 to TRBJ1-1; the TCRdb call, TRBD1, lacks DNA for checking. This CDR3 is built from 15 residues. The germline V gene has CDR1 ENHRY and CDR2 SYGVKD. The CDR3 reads CAISVAGTMNTEAFF.

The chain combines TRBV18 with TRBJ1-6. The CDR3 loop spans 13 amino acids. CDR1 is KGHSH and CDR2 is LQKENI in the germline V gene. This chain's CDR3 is CASSPLDNSPLHF.

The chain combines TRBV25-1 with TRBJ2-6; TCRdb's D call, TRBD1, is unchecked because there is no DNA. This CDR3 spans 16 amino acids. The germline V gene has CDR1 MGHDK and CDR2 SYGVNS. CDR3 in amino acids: CASSMSTGSGANVLTF.

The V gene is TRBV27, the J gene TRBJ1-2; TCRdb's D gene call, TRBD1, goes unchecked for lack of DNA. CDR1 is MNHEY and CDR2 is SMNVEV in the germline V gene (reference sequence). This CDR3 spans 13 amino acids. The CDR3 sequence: CASSLYPGFRYTF.

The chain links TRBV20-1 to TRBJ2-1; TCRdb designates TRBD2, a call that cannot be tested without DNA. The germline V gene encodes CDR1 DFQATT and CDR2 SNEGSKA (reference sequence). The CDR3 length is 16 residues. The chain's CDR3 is CSAKLNRLAVNNEQFF.

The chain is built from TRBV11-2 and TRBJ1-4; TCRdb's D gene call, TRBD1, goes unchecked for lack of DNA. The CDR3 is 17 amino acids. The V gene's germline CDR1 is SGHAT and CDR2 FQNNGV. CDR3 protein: CASSFGVDGGSREKLFF. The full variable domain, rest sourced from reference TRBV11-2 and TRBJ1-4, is EAGVAQSPRYKIIEKRQSVAFWCNPISGHATLYWYQQILGQGPKLLIQFQNNGVVDDSQLPKDRFSAERLKGVDSTLKIQPAKLEDSAVYLCASSFGVDGGSREKLFFGSGTQLSVL.

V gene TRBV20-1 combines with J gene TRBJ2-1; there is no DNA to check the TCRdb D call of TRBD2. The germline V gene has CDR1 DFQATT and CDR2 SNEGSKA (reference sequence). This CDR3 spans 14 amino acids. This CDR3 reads CSASGTTSYNEQFF.

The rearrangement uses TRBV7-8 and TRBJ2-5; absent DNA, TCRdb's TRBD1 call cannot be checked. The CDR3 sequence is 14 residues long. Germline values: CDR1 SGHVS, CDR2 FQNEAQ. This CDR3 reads CASGQGSPRETQYF.

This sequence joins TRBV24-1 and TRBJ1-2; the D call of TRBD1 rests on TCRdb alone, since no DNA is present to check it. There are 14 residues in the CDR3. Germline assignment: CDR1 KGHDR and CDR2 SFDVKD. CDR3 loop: CATSDHRDTYGYTF.

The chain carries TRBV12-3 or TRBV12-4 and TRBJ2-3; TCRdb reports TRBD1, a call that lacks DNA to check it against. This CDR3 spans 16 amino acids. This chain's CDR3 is CASSNFPRHRVNTQYF.

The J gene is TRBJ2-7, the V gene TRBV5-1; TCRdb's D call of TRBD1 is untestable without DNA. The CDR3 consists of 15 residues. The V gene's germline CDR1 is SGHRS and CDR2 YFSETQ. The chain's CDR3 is CASSGLSREENEQYF.

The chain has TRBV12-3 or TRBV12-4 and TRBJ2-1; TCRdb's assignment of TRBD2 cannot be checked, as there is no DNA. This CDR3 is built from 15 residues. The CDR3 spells CASRPTRGSHTEQFF.

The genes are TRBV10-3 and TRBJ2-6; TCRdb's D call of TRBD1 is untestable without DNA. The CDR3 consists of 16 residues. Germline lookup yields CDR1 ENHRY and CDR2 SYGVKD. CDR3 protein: CAISGQLTSGANVLTF.

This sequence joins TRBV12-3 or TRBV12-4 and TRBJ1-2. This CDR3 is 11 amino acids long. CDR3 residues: CASRRGYGYTF.

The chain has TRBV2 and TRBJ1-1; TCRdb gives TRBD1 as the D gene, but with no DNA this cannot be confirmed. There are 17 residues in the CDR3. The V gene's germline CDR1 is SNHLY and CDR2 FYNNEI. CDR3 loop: CASSGEGDSPMNTEAFF.

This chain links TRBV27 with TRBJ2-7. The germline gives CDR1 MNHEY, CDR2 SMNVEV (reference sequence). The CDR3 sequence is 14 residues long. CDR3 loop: CASSFLSEGNEQYF.

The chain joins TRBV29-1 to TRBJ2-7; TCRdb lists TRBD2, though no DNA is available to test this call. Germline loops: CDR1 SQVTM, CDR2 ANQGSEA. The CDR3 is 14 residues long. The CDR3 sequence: CSVERADLSYEQYF.

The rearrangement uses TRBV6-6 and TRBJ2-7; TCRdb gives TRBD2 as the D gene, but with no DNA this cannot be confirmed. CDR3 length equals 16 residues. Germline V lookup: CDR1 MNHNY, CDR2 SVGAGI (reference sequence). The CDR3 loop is CASSYPTSGAPYEQYF.